The 15 T cell receptor beta chains listed next were all sequenced from one sample in a study of CD8+ T cells in alopecia areata. Sequencing relied on a cDNA template that was reverse transcribed from extracted RNA. TCRdb keeps only in-frame clones here, not all; method: immunoSEQ multiplex PCR. Of under 350,000 clones in the sample, over 45% are singletons; the top ten hold 1.8%. Described treatment: oral pan-JAK inhibitor, 5-10 mg twice daily. The specimen was CD4+ T cells sorted from blood, collected at week 24, from a patient treated with tofacitinib. Source of these receptors: a human donor with alopecia areata.

V is TRBV14 and J is TRBJ2-3; 8 bases match TRBD2. Germline CDR1 is SGHDN and CDR2 is FVKESK. The CDR3 loop spans 15 amino acids. V shed 5 bases and J 2 bases; nucleotides not matched to a gene: 6. CDR3 nucleotide sequence: TGTGCCAGCAGCTCCCAGCGGGGGTTCACAGATACGCAGTATTTT. Protein: CASSSQRGFTDTQYF.

The chain recombines TRBV15 with TRBJ2-3; D may be TRBD1 (5 bases). Germline V gene sequence: CDR1 LNHNV, CDR2 YYDKDF (reference sequence). V gave up 8 bases and J gave up 1 base, with 10 bases separating them. The CDR3 is 13 residues long. The CDR3 is CATEQEGTDTQYF. CDR3 in DNA: TGTGCCACCGAACAGGAAGGCACAGATACGCAGTATTTT.

The chain recombines TRBV11-2 with TRBJ2-1, with D uncertain. Germline V lookup: CDR1 SGHAT, CDR2 FQNNGV. Trimming took 1 base from V and 0 from J, leaving 4 bases between them. CDR3 length: 14 residues. CDR3 DNA sequence: TGTGCCAGCAGCTTAGTGAGCTCCTACAATGAGCAGTTCTTC. It is translated as CASSLVSSYNEQFF. Using reference TRBV11-2 and TRBJ2-1 for the parts outside the CDR3, the full variable domain is EAGVAQSPRYKIIEKRQSVAFWCNPISGHATLYWYQQILGQGPKLLIQFQNNGVVDDSQLPKDRFSAERLKGVDSTLKIQPAKLEDSAVYLCASSLVSSYNEQFFGPGTRLTVL.

The V and J genes are TRBV11-2 and TRBJ1-2; D is ambiguous. Trimming stripped 0 bases from V and 2 bases from J, with 13 bases between. The CDR3 runs to 16 residues. Germline values: CDR1 SGHAT, CDR2 FQNNGV. CDR3 in amino acids: CASSLDLASGNYGYTF. The CDR3 nucleotides read TGTGCCAGCAGCTTAGATCTCGCTTCGGGAAACTATGGCTACACCTTC.

The J gene is TRBJ1-2, the V gene TRBV10-3; possibly TRBD1 for D (5 bases). The CDR3 runs 14 residues. Germline V gene lookup returns CDR1 ENHRY and CDR2 SYGVKD. Trimming took off 3 bases at V and 8 bases at J, with 16 bases between the two ends. The CDR3 DNA reads TGTGCCATCAGTGAACGGCAGGGAATGAGGGGCTACACCTTC. Amino acid sequence: CAISERQGMRGYTF.

The chain uses TRBV6-5 and TRBJ1-5; 7 bases match TRBD1. Germline CDR1 is MNHEY and CDR2 is SVGAGI. The CDR3 sequence is 15 residues long. Unmatched junction bases numbered 5, after V lost 2 bases and J lost 4 bases. The CDR3 region has the DNA TGTGCCAGCAGTTACAGACCGACAGGGAATCAGCCCCAGCATTTT. Its translation is CASSYRPTGNQPQHF.

The chain couples TRBV6-5 to TRBJ2-3; possibly TRBD1 or TRBD2 for D (7 bases each). CDR3 length: 15 residues. Deletions cut 8 bases from V and 5 bases from J, with 20 bases between. CDR1 is MNHEY and CDR2 is SVGAGI in the germline V gene. CDR3 DNA sequence: TGTGCCAGCTCCCGGCAGGGGGGGCATGGAGATACGCAGTATTTT. It specifies CASSRQGGHGDTQYF.

This clone turned up a few times. V gene TRBV5-1 combines with J gene TRBJ1-5; TRBD1 is a possible D gene (5 bases). Germline loops: CDR1 SGHRS, CDR2 YFSETQ. This CDR3 comprises 14 residues. V shed 4 bases and J shed 5 bases, with 13 bases lying between them. The CDR3 is CASSPRGGHQPQHF. CDR3 in DNA: TGCGCCAGCAGCCCCCGGGGGGGTCATCAGCCCCAGCATTTT.

The chain uses TRBV7-2 and TRBJ2-3, with no clear D. The germline gives CDR1 SGHTA, CDR2 FQGNSA. The CDR3 sequence is 14 residues long. The V and J ends lost 5 bases and 4 bases respectively, with 13 bases between them. The CDR3 reads CASSPQDTADTQYF. The CDR3 bases are TGTGCCAGCAGCCCCCAAGACACCGCAGATACGCAGTATTTT. Looking up the rest from reference TRBV7-2 and TRBJ2-3 gives the full variable domain: GAGVSQSPSNKVTEKGKDVELRCDPISGHTALYWYRQSLGQGLEFLIYFQGNSAPDKSGLPSDRFSAERTGGSVSTLTIQRTQQEDSAVYLCASSPQDTADTQYFGPGTRLTVL.

The rearrangement uses TRBV29-1 and TRBJ2-5; 11 positions agree with TRBD2. The CDR3 covers 15 residues. Germline values: CDR1 SQVTM, CDR2 ANQGSEA. J lost 7 bases, V lost 4 bases, and 11 bases had no gene match. The CDR3 reads CSVGSLAGGSRTQYF. In DNA, the CDR3 is TGCAGCGTTGGATCGCTAGCGGGGGGTTCTAGGACCCAGTACTTC.

The chain employs TRBV5-1 and TRBJ1-6; D unresolved. The germline CDR1 and CDR2 sequences are SGHRS and YFSETQ. Between the trimmed V and J ends, which lost 0 bases and 6 bases, there was a span of 7 bases. This CDR3 has 14 amino acids. The chain's CDR3 is CASSLGGGNSPLHF. In DNA form, the CDR3 reads TGCGCCAGCAGCTTGGGTGGAGGTAATTCACCCCTCCACTTT. The whole variable domain, filled in from reference TRBV5-1 and TRBJ1-6, reads KAGVTQTPRYLIKTRGQQVTLSCSPISGHRSVSWYQQTPGQGLQFLFEYFSETQRNKGNFPGRFSGRQFSNSRSEMNVSTLELGDSALYLCASSLGGGNSPLHFGNGTRLTVT.

The chain employs TRBV25-1 and TRBJ1-2; possibly TRBD1 for D (6 bases). V was cut by 4 bases and J by 7 bases, with 13 bases left in between. CDR1 MGHDK and CDR2 SYGVNS come from the germline V gene. CDR3 length: 13 amino acids. This chain's CDR3 is CASSGLQGSGYTF. The CDR3 coding sequence is TGTGCCAGCAGTGGATTACAGGGAAGTGGCTACACCTTC.

V is TRBV5-1 and J is TRBJ1-5, with D perhaps matching TRBD1 (6 bases). V lost 0 bases to trimming and J lost 6 bases, with 10 bases between them. Germline values: CDR1 SGHRS, CDR2 YFSETQ. The CDR3 covers 14 residues. CDR3 loop: CASSLGGLGQPQHF. CDR3 nucleotides: TGCGCCAGCAGCTTGGGGGGGCTAGGTCAGCCCCAGCATTTT.

This clone was counted a few times. The rearrangement uses TRBV11-2 and TRBJ2-7, with 7 bases fitting TRBD1. Germline loops: CDR1 SGHAT, CDR2 FQNNGV. The CDR3 runs to 15 residues. Unmatched junction bases numbered 9, after V lost 5 bases and J lost 2 bases. CDR3 DNA sequence: TGTGCCAGCAGCCCCACTAACAGGGGACCCTACGAGCAGTACTTC. Translating it yields CASSPTNRGPYEQYF.

The J gene is TRBJ1-2, the V gene TRBV28; 7 bases are shared with TRBD1. The CDR3 spans 14 residues. Trimming took 11 bases from V and 3 from J; bases not matched to a gene: 12. Germline V gene lookup returns CDR1 MDHEN and CDR2 SYDVKM. CDR3 DNA: TGTGCCGCCAGCGGGGGGGGACAGTACTATGGCTACACCTTC. Amino acid sequence: CAASGGGQYYGYTF.